This is a list of T cell receptor beta chains from one sample in a study of blood T cells in healthy people across ages. Using its own MiXCR run on the 5' RACE reads, TCRdb lists one record per CDR3 protein. The sample carries roughly 1.5 million distinct CDR3 sequences, less than 45% recorded once. Sequenced material: blood. The receptors come from a woman aged 18-30 years in good health. Both conserved end residues are part of each CDR3. Fields, in order: clone size, D gene, J gene, V gene, CDR3 DNA, CDR3 protein. D genes are given only for firm matches. Not all rows give a size; the values are once, few, many and, for expanded clones, a class.

few,TRBD2,TRBJ2-1,TRBV6-2/TRBV6-3,TGTGCCAGCAGTTACGCGCCTAGCGGTTACAATGAGCAGTTCTTC,CASSYAPSGYNEQFF
-,-,TRBJ2-3,TRBV29-1,TGCAGCGCGAAGGGCAGGGCCACAGATACGCAGTATTTT,CSAKGRATDTQYF
few,-,TRBJ1-5,TRBV27,TGTGCCAGCAGGCAAGGGAGCTGGAGCAATCAGCCCCAGCATTTT,CASRQGSWSNQPQHF
few,TRBD1,TRBJ2-7,TRBV20-1,TGCAGTGCTACTGGGACAGCCTACGAGCAGTACTTC,CSATGTAYEQYF
-,TRBD2,TRBJ2-3,TRBV20-1,TGCAGTGCGGCGGGGGGCTCGACGAGCACAGATACGCAGTATTTT,CSAAGGSTSTDTQYF
-,-,TRBJ2-3,TRBV18,TGTGCCAGCTCACCCCGCACAGATATGCAGTATTTT,CASSPRTDMQYF
-,-,TRBJ2-5,TRBV29-1,TGCAGCGTTAGCAGGGGAAATTACCAAGAGACCCAGTACTTC,CSVSRGNYQETQYF
-,-,TRBJ1-6,TRBV6-1,TGTGCCAGCAGTGGAGACAGCGGTTCACCCCTCCACTTT,CASSGDSGSPLHF
-,TRBD2,TRBJ2-3,TRBV5-1,TGCGCCAGCAGCTTGCCCGCCAGGACTAGCGGGACCAGATGGGATACGCAGTATTTT,CASSLPARTSGTRWDTQYF
-,TRBD1,TRBJ2-2,TRBV15,TGTGCCACCAGCAGAGATCAGGGGACAGGGGACACCGGGGAGCTGTTTTTT,CATSRDQGTGDTGELFF
many,TRBD2,TRBJ2-3,TRBV7-8,TGTGCCAGCAGCTCGGTTTTAGCGGGGGGGCGAGATACGCAGTATTTT,CASSSVLAGGRDTQYF
-,TRBD2,TRBJ2-1,TRBV6-5,TGTGCCAGCAGTATAAGCGGGGTGGGCCTCTGGGAGCAGTTCTTC,CASSISGVGLWEQFF
-,TRBD2,TRBJ2-3,TRBV9,TGTGCCAGCAGCGCAGGGGGACTAGCGGGGGGGCTTTGGGATACGCAGTATTTT,CASSAGGLAGGLWDTQYF
few,-,TRBJ2-3,TRBV25-1,TGTGCCAGCAGCGAAGGGCTACCAGATACGCAGTATTTT,CASSEGLPDTQYF
-,-,TRBJ2-3,TRBV5-1,TGCGCCAGCAGCCTCACGAGGGATGCAGATACGCAGTATTTT,CASSLTRDADTQYF
-,-,TRBJ2-3,TRBV20-1,TGCAGTGCTCCAGGGGTTCGTAGGGGCACAGATACGCAGTATTTT,CSAPGVRRGTDTQYF